The rows below give T cell receptor beta chains drawn from one sample of a study of T-cell reconstitution after alpha-beta-depleted transplantation in children. Using its own MiXCR run on the PCR reads, TCRdb lists one record per CDR3 protein. The sample carries 350,000 to 450,000 distinct CDR3 sequences, around 20% recorded once. Sequenced material: PBMCs from the stem cell graft donor, taken from the stem cell graft. Every receptor here comes from a human donor who donated a stem cell graft to a child with acute myeloid leukemia. Both conserved end residues are part of each CDR3. A D gene is named only where the DNA matches it firmly. Some rows have no size entry. The others give once, few or many, or a class for an expanded clone.

>TRBV12-3/TRBV12-4|NA|TRBJ2-1|NA
TGTGCCAGCGGCCTAACGGGACTCCGTTACAATGAGCAGTTCTTC
CASGLTGLRYNEQFF
>TRBV6-5|many|TRBJ2-2|NA
TGTGCCAGCGGTTTTGTCCCCGGGGAGCTGTTTTTT
CASGFVPGELFF
>TRBV2|few|TRBJ2-5|TRBD1
TGTGCCAGCAGTGAACGGAGGACAGGAGAGACCCAGTACTTC
CASSERRTGETQYF
>TRBV5-1|NA|TRBJ1-1|NA
TGCGCCAGCAGCTTGGGGACTAATATGAACACTGAAGCTTTCTTT
CASSLGTNMNTEAFF
>TRBV12-3/TRBV12-4|few|TRBJ2-1|TRBD1
TGTGCCAGCAGTTCCCAAACCGGGACAGTGTACAATGAGCAGTTCTTC
CASSSQTGTVYNEQFF
>TRBV25-1|NA|TRBJ1-5|NA
TGTGCCAGCAGTGAGCTTGGTTTGAATCAGCCCCAGCATTTT
CASSELGLNQPQHF
>TRBV29-1|many|TRBJ2-5|NA
TGCAGCGTCACCGCGAGAGGAGGGAGTCGTGAGACCCAGTACTTC
CSVTARGGSRETQYF
>TRBV6-2/TRBV6-3|many|TRBJ1-5|NA
TGTGCCAGCACCAAATCAGGAGGGAATCAGCCCCAGCATTTT
CASTKSGGNQPQHF
>TRBV28|NA|TRBJ2-2|NA
TGTGCCAGCAGTGGCCAGCGGACGGGAACCGGGGAGCTGTTTTTT
CASSGQRTGTGELFF
>TRBV4-1|NA|TRBJ2-1|TRBD2
TGCGCCAGCAGCCAAGAGGTAGCGGGAGTGGGCAATGAGCAGTTCTTC
CASSQEVAGVGNEQFF
>TRBV4-2|few|TRBJ1-5|NA
TGTGCCAGCAGCCAAGATTGGGGAAGTCAGCCCCAGCATTTT
CASSQDWGSQPQHF
>TRBV24-1|NA|TRBJ2-1|TRBD2
TGTGCCACCAGTGAGGGACTAGCGGGAGGGCGGAATGAGCAGTTCTTC
CATSEGLAGGRNEQFF
>TRBV9|many|TRBJ2-1|NA
TGTGCCAGCAGCGATACTAGTTCCAATGAGCAGTTCTTC
CASSDTSSNEQFF
>TRBV11-2|NA|TRBJ2-1|NA
TGTGCCAGCAGCTTAATGGGGGCGGTCATTTTAAGCAATGAGCAGTTCTTC
CASSLMGAVILSNEQFF
>TRBV12-3/TRBV12-4|many|TRBJ1-4|NA
TGTGCCAGCAGAGTAGGACGGACAACTAATGAAAAACTGTTTTTT
CASRVGRTTNEKLFF
>TRBV5-1|few|TRBJ2-7|TRBD2
TGCGCCAGCAGCGGGACTAGCGGGACGCGGGAGCAGTACTTC
CASSGTSGTREQYF
>TRBV4-1|few|TRBJ2-2|NA
TGCGCAACACAACAGCGGGCGGACACCGGGGAGCTGTTTTTT
CATQQRADTGELFF
>TRBV7-9|few|TRBJ2-1|NA
TGTGCCAGCAGCCGATCGACTTTTTCCAGCTCCTACAATGAGCAGTTCTTC
CASSRSTFSSSYNEQFF